Below, one TCR beta chain is given with its context. Its matching antigen is unknown. This entry is derived from a study of cytomegalovirus exposure and HLA in healthy donors. Study-wide context: An early data release held tens of millions of unique TCRs from HLA-typed donors.

This cohort consisted of healthy bone marrow donors. PCR was performed using 60 Vbeta and 13 Jbeta primers. TCRdb's copy holds only in-frame clones and misses some; the assay was immunoSEQ multiplex PCR. This sample carries more than 110,000 clones, more than 8% of them seen once, and the ten largest clones take 1.5% to 2%. The CDR3 covers 16 residues. Germline V gives CDR1 SGHAT, CDR2 FQNNGV. V shed 6 bases and J 4 bases; nucleotides not matched to a gene: 10. The study's findings and limits: An Asian-associated ancestry cluster reportedly showed fewer N-insertions than the roughly 670-donor mean in a later analysis. Most TCR sequences were seen very rarely across donors, but some public TCRs occurred in many.

The J gene is TRBJ2-1, the V gene TRBV11-2; 9 nucleotides agree with TRBD2. Sequenced input: PBMCs. The clonotype comes from a man aged 50 or older in good health and CMV-seronegative. Written as DNA, the CDR3 is TGTGCCAGCAGTCCTGGGGCGGGGGGGGAGTACAATGAGCAGTTCTTC. Its protein is CASSPGAGGEYNEQFF. Full variable domain (rest looked up from reference TRBV11-2 and TRBJ2-1): EAGVAQSPRYKIIEKRQSVAFWCNPISGHATLYWYQQILGQGPKLLIQFQNNGVVDDSQLPKDRFSAERLKGVDSTLKIQPAKLEDSAVYLCASSPGAGGEYNEQFFGPGTRLTVL.